This T cell receptor (beta chain) comes out of a study of T-cell memory formation after mild COVID-19. General study results and limits: Later expanders leaned CD4+, whereas clones that contracted between day 15 and 85 were balanced CD4/CD8. CD4+ contracting clones lay mainly in CM and EM, CD8+ ones in EMRA.

Germline-derived CDR1 and CDR2 are LGHNA and YNFKEQ. Trimming left V 4 bases short and J 9 bases short, with 13 bases between. CDR3 length: 13 amino acids. Comments on this clonotype: Its matching antigen is unknown.

It was 5'RACE with constant-segment primers that produced the TCR alpha and TCR beta cDNA libraries, which carried sample barcodes and UMIs. Each CDR3 protein gets one entry after TCRdb re-called the 5' RACE reads with MiXCR. This table has 450,000 or so distinct CDR3 sequences, 15% to 25% appearing once. The V call is TRBV4-2, the J call TRBJ2-1; D uncertain. This receptor was obtained from an adult woman who had mild COVID-19 (a few samples of this study predate the infection). Cell type and time point are not known. Specimen: PBMCs or a T cell subset sorted from them (not recorded which). CDR3 nucleotides: TGTGCCAGCAGCCCAATACCGGAAGTTGAGCAGTTCTTC. This sequence encodes CASSPIPEVEQFF.